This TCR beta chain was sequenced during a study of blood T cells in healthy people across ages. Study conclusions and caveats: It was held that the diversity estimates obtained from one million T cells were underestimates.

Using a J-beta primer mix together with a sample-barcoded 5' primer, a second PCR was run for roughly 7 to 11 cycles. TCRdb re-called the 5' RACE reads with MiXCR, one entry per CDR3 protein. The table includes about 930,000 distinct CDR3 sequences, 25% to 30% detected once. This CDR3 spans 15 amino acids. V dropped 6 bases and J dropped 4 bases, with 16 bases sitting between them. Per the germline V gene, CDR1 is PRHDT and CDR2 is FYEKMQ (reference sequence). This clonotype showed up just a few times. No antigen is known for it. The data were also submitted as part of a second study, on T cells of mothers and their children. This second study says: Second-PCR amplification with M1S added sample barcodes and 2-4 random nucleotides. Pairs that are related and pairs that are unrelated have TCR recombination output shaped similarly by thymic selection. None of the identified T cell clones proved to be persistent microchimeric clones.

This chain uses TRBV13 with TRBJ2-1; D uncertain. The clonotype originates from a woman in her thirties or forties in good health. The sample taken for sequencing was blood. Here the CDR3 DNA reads TGTGCCAGCAGACCACGTTCGGACCCTTACAATGAGCAGTTCTTC. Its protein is CASRPRSDPYNEQFF. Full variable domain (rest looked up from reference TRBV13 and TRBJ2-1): AAGVIQSPRHLIKEKRETATLKCYPIPRHDTVYWYQQGPGQDPQFLISFYEKMQSDKGSIPDRFSAQQFSDYHSELNMSSLELGDSALYFCASRPRSDPYNEQFFGPGTRLTVL.